This TCR beta chain was retrieved from a study of response to subunit inactivated influenza vaccine. TCRdb ran MiXCR on the RT-PCR reads and lists one entry per CDR3 protein. The sample carries more than 700,000 distinct CDR3 sequences, 21% recorded once. Concerning this clonotype itself: The antigen is undetermined.

General study findings and limits: T cells newly recruited by each seasonal influenza vaccination are few, the authors suggested.

Germline values: CDR1 LNHNV, CDR2 YYDKDF (reference sequence). The CDR3 loop spans 15 amino acids. V was pared by 1 base and J by 4 bases, with 14 bases between. This specimen was PBMCs from blood, taken roughly 5 days after vaccination. The sequence derives from a man in his forties or fifties who received an inactivated influenza vaccine. The chain links TRBV15 to TRBJ2-7; D unresolved. Here the CDR3 reads CATSRVGTPAYEQYF. CDR3 bases: TGTGCCACCAGCAGAGTGGGAACCCCGGCTTACGAGCAGTACTTC.